This T cell receptor beta chain is from a study of blood T cell repertoires in COVID-19. CDR1 and CDR2 (germline): LGHNA, YNFKEQ. V was trimmed by 1 base and J by 0 bases, leaving 16 bases between them. The CDR3 runs 19 residues. The assay was immunoSEQ multiplex PCR, and TCRdb's table has in-frame clones only and misses some. The data show about 190,000 clones, about 89% seen once. Sequencing used peripheral blood. This rearrangement joins TRBV4-2 to TRBJ2-6; D remains unclear. The source is a man aged 35 to 55 with acute or convalescent COVID-19. The CDR3: CASSQGKRLWSSGANVLTF. The CDR3 DNA is TGTGCCAGCAGCCAAGGGAAGAGACTCTGGAGCTCTGGGGCCAACGTCCTGACTTTC.